A selection of T cell receptor beta chains follows, all from one sample in a study of cytomegalovirus exposure and HLA in healthy donors. Clones were sequenced by immunoSEQ multiplex PCR, and TCRdb holds only the in-frame ones, with some missing. The repertoire holds over 150,000 clones, around 80% seen once, with 3.7% in the top ten. Sequenced: PBMCs. All receptors derive from an older woman in good health and CMV-seropositive. CDR3s include the opening cysteine and the closing phenylalanine or tryptophan. A D gene is named only where the DNA matches it firmly. Rows give clone size only sometimes, using once, few, many, or a class for an expanded clone.

CDR3 protein	CDR3 DNA	clone size	D gene	V gene	J gene
CASGLAGLNEQFF	TGTGCCAGCGGCCTAGCGGGCCTTAATGAGCAGTTCTTC	few	TRBD2	TRBV2	TRBJ2-1
CASSLGRAGSGELFF	TGTGCCAGCAGCTTAGGGAGAGCGGGTTCCGGGGAGCTGTTTTTT	.	.	TRBV7-6	TRBJ2-2
CASSRENEQFF	TGTGCCAGCAGCCGCGAAAATGAGCAGTTCTTC	.	.	TRBV5-6	TRBJ2-1
CASSRTLQGGFAEAFF	TGTGCCAGCAGCAGGACCCTACAGGGCGGTTTTGCTGAAGCTTTCTTT	.	.	TRBV5-5	TRBJ1-1
CASSPFSAVKETQYF	TGTGCCAGCTCACCATTCAGCGCCGTTAAAGAGACCCAGTACTTC	few	.	TRBV18	TRBJ2-5
CASSTLGSEAEQFF	TGTGCCAGCTCAACCCTGGGGTCGGAGGCTGAGCAGTTCTTC	.	.	TRBV18	TRBJ2-1
CASSQGTGSGTEAFF	TGTGCCAGCAGCCAAGGGACAGGGTCAGGCACTGAAGCTTTCTTT	.	TRBD1	TRBV11-3	TRBJ1-1
CASSWTSGGDEQYF	TGCGCCAGCAGCTGGACTAGCGGGGGGGACGAGCAGTACTTC	.	TRBD2	TRBV5-1	TRBJ2-7
CASSPQGAGTGELFF	TGTGCCAGCAGCCCACAGGGGGCTGGAACCGGGGAGCTGTTTTTT	few	TRBD1	TRBV6-5	TRBJ2-2
CASSQESGTGTDTQYF	TGTGCCAGCAGCCAAGAGTCGGGGACAGGGACAGATACGCAGTATTTT	.	TRBD1	TRBV4-2	TRBJ2-3
CTSSSIQGAKGYTF	TGTACCAGCAGTTCTATTCAGGGGGCAAAGGGCTACACCTTC	.	TRBD1	TRBV6-6	TRBJ1-2
CASSQLQGGYAEAFF	TGTGCCAGCAGCCAGTTACAGGGGGGTTACGCTGAAGCTTTCTTT	.	TRBD1	TRBV16	TRBJ1-1
CASSKNRGETQYF	TGTGCCAGTAGTAAAAACAGGGGAGAGACCCAGTACTTC	.	TRBD1	TRBV19	TRBJ2-5
CASRLGTGDYEQYF	TGTGCCAGCAGGCTCGGGACAGGAGACTACGAGCAGTACTTC	.	TRBD1	TRBV6-6	TRBJ2-7
CASSRQGRVEAFF	TGTGCCAGCAGCCGACAGGGGAGGGTGGAAGCTTTCTTT	.	TRBD1	TRBV28	TRBJ1-1
CASRAVEDGGTQYF	TGTGCCAGCAGAGCCGTCGAGGACGGGGGGACCCAGTACTTC	once	.	TRBV6-5	TRBJ2-5